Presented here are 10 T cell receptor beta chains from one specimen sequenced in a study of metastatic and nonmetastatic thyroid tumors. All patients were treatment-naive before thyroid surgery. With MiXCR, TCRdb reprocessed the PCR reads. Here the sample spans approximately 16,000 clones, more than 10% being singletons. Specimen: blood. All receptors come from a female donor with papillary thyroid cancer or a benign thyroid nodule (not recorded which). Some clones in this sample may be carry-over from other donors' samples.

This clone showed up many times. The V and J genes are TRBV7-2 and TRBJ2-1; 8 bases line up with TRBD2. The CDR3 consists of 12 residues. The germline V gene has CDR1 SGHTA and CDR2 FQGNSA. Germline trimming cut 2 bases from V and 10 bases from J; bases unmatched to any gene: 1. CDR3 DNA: TGTGCCAGCAGCTTACGACTAGCGGAGCAGTTCTTC. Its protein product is CASSLRLAEQFF.

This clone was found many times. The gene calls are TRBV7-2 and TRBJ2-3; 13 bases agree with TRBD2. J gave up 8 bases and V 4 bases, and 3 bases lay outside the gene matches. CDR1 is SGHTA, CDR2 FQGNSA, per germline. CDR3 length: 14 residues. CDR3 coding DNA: TGTGCCAGCAGCTCACTAGCGGGGGGGCTTACGCAGTATTTT. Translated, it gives CASSSLAGGLTQYF.

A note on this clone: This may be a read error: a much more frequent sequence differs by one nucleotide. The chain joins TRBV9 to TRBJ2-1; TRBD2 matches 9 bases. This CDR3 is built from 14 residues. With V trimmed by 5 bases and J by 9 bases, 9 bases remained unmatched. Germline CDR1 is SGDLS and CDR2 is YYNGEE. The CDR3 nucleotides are TGTGCCAGCAGGCAGGCGGGAGGGCCTAGTGAGCAGTTCTTC. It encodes CASRQAGGPSEQFF.

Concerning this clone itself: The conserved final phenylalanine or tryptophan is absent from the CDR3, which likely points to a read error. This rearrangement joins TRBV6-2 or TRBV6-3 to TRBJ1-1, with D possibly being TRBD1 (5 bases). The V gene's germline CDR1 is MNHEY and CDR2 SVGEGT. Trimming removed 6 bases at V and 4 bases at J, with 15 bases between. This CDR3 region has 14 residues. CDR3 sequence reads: CASRGHGGGTEAFL. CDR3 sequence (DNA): TGTGCCAGCAGAGGACATGGCGGAGGCACTGAAGCTTTCCTT.

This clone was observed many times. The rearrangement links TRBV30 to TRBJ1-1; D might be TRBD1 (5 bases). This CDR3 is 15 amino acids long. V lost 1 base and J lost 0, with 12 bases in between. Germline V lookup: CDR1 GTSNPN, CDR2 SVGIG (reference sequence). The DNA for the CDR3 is TGTGCCTGGAGTGGGACTGGAGGGGTGAACACTGAAGCTTTCTTT. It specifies CAWSGTGGVNTEAFF.

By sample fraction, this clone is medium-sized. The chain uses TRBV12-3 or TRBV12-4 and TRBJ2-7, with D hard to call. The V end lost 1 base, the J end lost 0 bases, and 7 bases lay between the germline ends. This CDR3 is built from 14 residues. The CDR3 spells CASSLGAASYEQYF. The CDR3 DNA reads TGTGCCAGCAGTTTAGGGGCAGCCTCCTACGAGCAGTACTTC.

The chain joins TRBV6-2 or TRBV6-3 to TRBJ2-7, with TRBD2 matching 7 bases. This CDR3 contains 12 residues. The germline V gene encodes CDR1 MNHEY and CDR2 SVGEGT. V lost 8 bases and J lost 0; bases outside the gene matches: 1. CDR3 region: CASGDYSYEQYF. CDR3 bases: TGTGCCAGCGGGGACTACTCCTACGAGCAGTACTTC.

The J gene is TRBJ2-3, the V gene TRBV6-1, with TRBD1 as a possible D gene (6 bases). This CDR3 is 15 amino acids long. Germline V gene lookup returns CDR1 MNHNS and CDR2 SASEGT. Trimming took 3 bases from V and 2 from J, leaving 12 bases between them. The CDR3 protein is CASSEGNRATDTQYF. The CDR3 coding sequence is TGTGCCAGCAGTGAGGGTAACAGGGCCACAGATACGCAGTATTTT.

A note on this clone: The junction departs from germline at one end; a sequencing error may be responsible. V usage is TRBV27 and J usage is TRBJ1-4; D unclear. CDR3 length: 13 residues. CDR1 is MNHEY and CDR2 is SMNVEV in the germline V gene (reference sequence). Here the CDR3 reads CASRPARDEKLFF. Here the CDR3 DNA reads TGTGCCAGCAGGCCCGCCCGGGATGAAAAACTTTTTTTT.

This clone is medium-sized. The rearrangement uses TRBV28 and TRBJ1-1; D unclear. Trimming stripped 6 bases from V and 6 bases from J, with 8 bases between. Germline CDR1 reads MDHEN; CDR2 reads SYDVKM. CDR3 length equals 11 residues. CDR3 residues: CASSTFPEAFF. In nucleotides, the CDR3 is TGTGCCAGCAGCACCTTCCCTGAAGCTTTCTTT.